This section outlines one TCR beta chain sequence together with its context. Its target is unknown. The run of the v3.0 immunoSEQ assay was at survey level. Sequencing was designed to cover about 40,000-50,000 T-cell genomes in each sample. Measured with immunoSEQ multiplex PCR; TCRdb has only the in-frame clones, and not every one. The sample yields tens of thousands of clones, around 84% seen once. This record belongs to a study of long-term antiretroviral therapy in people with HIV. The study's findings and limits: Nothing was known about ART adherence, viral resistance or changes in therapy. Post-ART diversity increased but stayed below transplant donor controls.

V was shortened by 6 bases and J by 6 bases, with 27 bases between the two germline ends. CDR3 length: 17 residues. CDR1 and CDR2 from the germline V gene are SEHNR and FQNEAQ (reference sequence). The TCR comes from a woman between 25 and 40 years old with HIV. The chain has TRBV7-9 and TRBJ2-7; D possibly corresponds to TRBD1 (6 bases). Sample: unsorted PBMCs, taken 1.8 years before starting antiretroviral therapy. CDR3 sequence reads: CASSGGPPEGGPVEQYV. CDR3 in DNA: TGTGCCAGCAGTGGCGGGCCCCCGGAAGGGGGTCCGGTCGAGCAGTACGTC.